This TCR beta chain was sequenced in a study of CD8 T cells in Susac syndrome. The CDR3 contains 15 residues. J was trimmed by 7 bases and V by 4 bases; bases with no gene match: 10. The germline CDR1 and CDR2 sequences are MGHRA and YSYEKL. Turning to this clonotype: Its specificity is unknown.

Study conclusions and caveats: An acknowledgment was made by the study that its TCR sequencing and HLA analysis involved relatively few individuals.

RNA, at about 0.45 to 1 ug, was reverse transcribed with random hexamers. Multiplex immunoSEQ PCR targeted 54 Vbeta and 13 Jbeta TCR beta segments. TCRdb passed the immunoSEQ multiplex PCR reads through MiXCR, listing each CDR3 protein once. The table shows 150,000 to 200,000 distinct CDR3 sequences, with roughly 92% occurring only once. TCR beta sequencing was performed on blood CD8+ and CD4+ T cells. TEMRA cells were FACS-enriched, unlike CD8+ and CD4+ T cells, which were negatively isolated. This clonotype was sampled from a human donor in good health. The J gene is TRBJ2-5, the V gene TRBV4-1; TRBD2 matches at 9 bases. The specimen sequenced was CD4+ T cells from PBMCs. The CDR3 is CASSRVAGVPGTQYF. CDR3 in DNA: TGCGCCAGCAGCCGAGTAGCGGGGGTACCAGGGACCCAGTACTTC.